The clone carrying this T cell receptor (beta chain) has just a few counts. The antigen is not known. Trimming removed 3 bases from V and 6 bases from J; junction bases left unmatched: 16. In germline, CDR1 is MNHEY, CDR2 SVGAGI. The CDR3 has 17 amino acids. This specimen belongs to a study of T cell repertoires in cytomegalovirus infection. Study summary: Public signatures in TCR beta pointed to CMV infection and matching HLA type.

Each CDR3 protein is one row after TCRdb ran MiXCR on the reads. The sample comprises 50,000 or so distinct CDR3 sequences, roughly 20% of which are singletons, and 64% rests with the top ten. Study-level findings and limits: Identification of carriers of CMV plus the relevant HLA was performed using cumulative public TCR beta family frequency.

Source: CD8+ T cells from cultured PBMCs, taken from culture after CMV antigen stimulation. This rearrangement joins TRBV6-5 to TRBJ1-1; 7 bases fit TRBD1. This TCR derives from a human donor in good health (CMV status not recorded). Some clones in this sample may be carry-over from other donors' samples. The CDR3 sequence: CASSYKDRVYEIAEAFF. DNA of the CDR3: TGTGCCAGCAGTTATAAAGACAGGGTGTACGAAATCGCTGAAGCTTTCTTT.